The rows below give T cell receptor beta chains drawn from one sample of a study of cytomegalovirus exposure and HLA in healthy donors. TCRdb's table, derived via immunoSEQ multiplex PCR, lists solely in-frame clones and lacks some. Here the sample spans roughly 130,000 clones, around four fifths being singletons. Sequenced: PBMCs. The origin of the receptors is a woman aged 40 to 50 in good health and CMV-seropositive. Both conserved end residues are part of each CDR3. D genes are given only for firm matches. Rows give clone size only sometimes, using once, few, many, or a class for an expanded clone.

D,J,size,V,DNA,CDR3
TRBD1,TRBJ2-1,NA,TRBV19,TGTGCCAGTAGTCCCGACAGGGGAGTAACGAATGAGCAGTTCTTC,CASSPDRGVTNEQFF
TRBD1,TRBJ1-3,NA,TRBV7-9,TGTGCCAGCATTTCACAGGGGGCTGGAAACACCATATATTTT,CASISQGAGNTIYF
NA,TRBJ2-1,few,TRBV30,TGTGCCTGGAGTGTCGGGGTAAAGGACAATGAGCAGTTCTTC,CAWSVGVKDNEQFF
TRBD1,TRBJ1-1,NA,TRBV18,TGTGCCAGCTCGTGGGGACAGGGGGGGATGAACACTGAAGCTTTCTTT,CASSWGQGGMNTEAFF
TRBD2,TRBJ2-7,NA,TRBV27,TGTGCCAGCATGACTAGCTTGTTCAACGAGCAGTACTTC,CASMTSLFNEQYF
TRBD1,TRBJ2-2,few,TRBV7-9,TGTGCCAGCAGCTTGACAGGGGGCGACACCGGGGAGCTGTTTTTT,CASSLTGGDTGELFF
TRBD1,TRBJ1-1,NA,TRBV7-3,TGTGCCAGCAGCTTTTCGGGACAGGGGACAACTGAAGCTTTCTTT,CASSFSGQGTTEAFF
NA,TRBJ1-5,few,TRBV7-8,TGTGCCAGCAGCTTATTAAGACGGGGGAACAGGAATCAGCCCCAGCATTTT,CASSLLRRGNRNQPQHF
NA,TRBJ1-6,few,TRBV5-1,TGCGCCAGCAGCTTGGCAGACAACTCACCCCTCCACTTT,CASSLADNSPLHF
NA,TRBJ2-2,NA,TRBV11-2,TGTGCCAGCAGCAGACTGCTCACCGGGGAGCTGTTTTTT,CASSRLLTGELFF
TRBD1,TRBJ2-2,NA,TRBV14,TGTGCCAGCAGCACCCGACAGGGGGACAGGGAGCTGTTTTTT,CASSTRQGDRELFF
NA,TRBJ1-1,NA,TRBV28,TGTGCCAGCAGTTCGCTGAGAACTGAAGCTTTCTTT,CASSSLRTEAFF
NA,TRBJ2-2,NA,TRBV18,TGTGCCAGCCGCTGGACAGCGAACACCGGGGAGCTGTTTTTT,CASRWTANTGELFF
NA,TRBJ2-7,NA,TRBV6-5,TGTGCCAGCAGTTACATGTACTCCTACGAGCAGTACTTC,CASSYMYSYEQYF
TRBD1,TRBJ2-7,few,TRBV7-2,TGTGCCAGCAGCCCCACAGGGGGAAGCGGCTCCTACGAGCAGTACTTC,CASSPTGGSGSYEQYF
NA,TRBJ2-7,NA,TRBV21-1,TGTGCCAGCAGGGACATAAAAGCCTACGAGCAGTACTTC,CASRDIKAYEQYF
TRBD2,TRBJ2-1,few,TRBV18,TGTGCCAGCTCACCATCCGGGACTAGCGGGGCGTACAATGAGCAGTTCTTC,CASSPSGTSGAYNEQFF
TRBD1,TRBJ1-4,NA,TRBV5-4,TGTGCCAGCAGCCTAGGGACAGGGGGGAATGAAAAACTGTTTTTT,CASSLGTGGNEKLFF
NA,TRBJ1-1,NA,TRBV4-2,TGTGCCAGCAGCCAAGATTTAGCCGTGAGTGCTTTCTTT,CASSQDLAVSAFF
TRBD1,TRBJ1-2,NA,TRBV4-3,TGCGCCAGCAGCCAAGATATTAAAAGGGACAGGGGCCGAAACTATGGCTACACCTTC,CASSQDIKRDRGRNYGYTF
NA,TRBJ1-2,NA,TRBV20-1,TGCAGTGCCGGGAGGGATGGCTACACCTTC,CSAGRDGYTF
NA,TRBJ1-5,NA,TRBV13,TGTGCCAGCAGCTTAGCAGGGTATCAGCCCCAGCATTTT,CASSLAGYQPQHF
NA,TRBJ2-3,NA,TRBV11-2,TGTGCCAGCAGCTTAGAAGGGGGGACAGCCAGCACAGATACGCAGTATTTT,CASSLEGGTASTDTQYF
NA,TRBJ2-7,NA,TRBV7-9,TGTGCCAGCAGAAAGCAGGGGGGAGGATACGAGCAGTACTTC,CASRKQGGGYEQYF
NA,TRBJ2-4,NA,TRBV27,TGTGCCAGCAGACGGGACACTCAAAACATTCAGTACTTC,CASRRDTQNIQYF
NA,TRBJ2-3,NA,TRBV7-3,TGTGCCAGCAGCAAAGGACAGACTGCCTCTAGCACAGATACGCAGTATTTT,CASSKGQTASSTDTQYF
TRBD2,TRBJ2-1,NA,TRBV10-3,TGTGCCATCAGTGCGGGACTAGCGGCCTCTGTCTACAATGAGCAGTTCTTC,CAISAGLAASVYNEQFF
NA,TRBJ1-5,NA,TRBV15,TGTGCCACCAGCAGAGGACGGGGGGCTAGCAATCAGCCCCAGCATTTT,CATSRGRGASNQPQHF
TRBD1,TRBJ1-2,NA,TRBV28,TGTGCCAGCAGTTTACTGACAGGGGGCGGATTTAACTATGGCTACACCTTC,CASSLLTGGGFNYGYTF
NA,TRBJ2-2,NA,TRBV18,TGTGCCAGCTCACCACCCCAGGGGCAGGTCGGGGAGCTGTTTTTT,CASSPPQGQVGELFF
NA,TRBJ2-2,NA,TRBV28,TGTGCCAGCAGGGCGCCGGGCGGGTTCGAGGAGCTGTTTTTT,CASRAPGGFEELFF
TRBD1,TRBJ1-2,NA,TRBV28,TGTGCCAGCAACCGCCCAGGGGGCCCCCATGGCTACACCTTC,CASNRPGGPHGYTF
NA,TRBJ2-1,NA,TRBV19,TGTGCCAGTAGTATTCGGGACTTAATCCGTTATGAGCAGTTCTTC,CASSIRDLIRYEQFF
NA,TRBJ2-5,NA,TRBV10-2,TGCGCCAGCAGCGGAGGGTCTAGTCCTGAGACCCAGTACTTC,CASSGGSSPETQYF
NA,TRBJ2-7,NA,TRBV19,TGTGCCAGTAGTATTGCCCTTGAAGGGAGCTCCTACGAGCAGTACTTC,CASSIALEGSSYEQYF
NA,TRBJ2-7,NA,TRBV30,TGTGCCTGGAGCCGTTCCGGGGGCTACGAGCAGTACTTC,CAWSRSGGYEQYF
TRBD2,TRBJ2-7,NA,TRBV15,TGTGCCACCAGCAGAGATTCTAGCGGAGGTTACGAGCAGTACTTC,CATSRDSSGGYEQYF
TRBD1,TRBJ2-1,NA,TRBV6-6,TGTGCCAGCAGTCAAACAGGGGGCCTTCTGAGTGAGCAGTTCTTC,CASSQTGGLLSEQFF